Given below is one T cell receptor (beta chain) in context. This record belongs to a study of blood T cell repertoires in COVID-19. Study as a whole: The origin of the acute and convalescent COVID-19 samples was the United States, Italy and Spain. T cells, B-cell-depleted T cells, or PBMCs provided the cDNA or gDNA that served as material.

This CDR3 comprises 17 residues. V dropped 0 bases and J dropped 1 base, with 15 bases sitting between them. The germline CDR1 and CDR2 sequences are LGHDT and YNNKEL (reference sequence). The repertoire was sequenced with immunoSEQ multiplex PCR; TCRdb's copy has only in-frame clones and lacks some. Of roughly 40,000 clones in the sample, approximately 89% were seen once. Sequencing was performed on peripheral blood. This TCR derives from a human donor in a cohort sampled during active COVID-19. V gene TRBV3-1 (or the pseudogene TRBV3-2) combines with J gene TRBJ1-1; maybe TRBD1 (5 bases). The CDR3: CASSQDPGTFTNTEAFF. DNA for the CDR3: TGTGCCAGCAGCCAAGATCCGGGGACTTTTACGAACACTGAAGCTTTCTTT.